This passage covers 11 T cell receptor beta chains from one sample sequenced in a study of immune characterization of retroperitoneal liposarcoma. TCRdb re-called the PCR reads through MiXCR, storing one row per CDR3 protein. The table lists 8,200 or so distinct CDR3 sequences, under 50% of them singletons, with 15% in the top ten. Specimen: tumor tissue. The receptors were gathered from a male donor with retroperitoneal liposarcoma.

This clonotype is large (0.1 to 1%). The J gene is TRBJ2-1, the V gene TRBV6-1, with 10 bases matching TRBD2. With the DNA end fitting TRBJ2-7 better, the J assignment may be wrong. Germline V gene sequence: CDR1 MNHNS, CDR2 SASEGT. This CDR3 is 14 amino acids long. The CDR3 here is CASSGLAGVHEQYF. The CDR3 DNA is TGTGCCAGCAGTGGGCTAGCGGGAGTACATGAGCAGTACTTC.

On this clonotype: Since a much larger clone is just one base distant, this may be a read error. This CDR3 is missing its conserved last phenylalanine or tryptophan, likely due to a read error. This sequence joins TRBV6-1 and TRBJ2-1, with a tentative D call TRBD1 (6 bases). The CDR3 length is 15 residues. Germline loops: CDR1 MNHNS, CDR2 SASEGT. Trimming took off 6 bases at V and 7 bases at J, with 19 bases between the two ends. In DNA form, the CDR3 reads TGTGCCAGCAGGGTGGACAGATCTGTTTCAAATGAGCAGTTCTCC. This gives the protein CASRVDRSVSNEQFS.

CDR3 loop: CASSEPQNTEAFF. CDR3 coding DNA: TGTGCCAGCAGTGAACCCCAGAACACTGAAGCTTTCTTT. This chain joins TRBV25-1 and TRBJ1-1; D is unclear. The CDR3 consists of 13 residues. Germline CDR1 is MGHDK and CDR2 is SYGVNS. V was trimmed by 2 bases and J by 1 base, leaving 5 bases between them.

The gene calls are TRBV6-6 and TRBJ2-2; 7 bases line up with TRBD1. Germline trimming cut 0 bases from V and 5 bases from J; bases unmatched to any gene: 0. Per the germline V gene, CDR1 is MNHNY and CDR2 is SVGAGI (reference sequence). This CDR3 is 14 amino acids long. In nucleotides, the CDR3 is TGTGCCAGCAGTTACTCACAGGGGACCGGGGAGCTGTTTTTT. The encoded protein is CASSYSQGTGELFF.

V usage is TRBV6-4 and J usage is TRBJ1-2, with D perhaps TRBD1 (6 bases). The CDR3 is made up of 16 amino acids. The germline V and J ends were trimmed by 7 bases and 3 bases, with 21 bases remaining between them. The V gene's germline CDR1 is MRHNA and CDR2 SNTAGT. The CDR3 sequence: CASKQTGGGQDYGYTF. CDR3 DNA: TGTGCCAGCAAACAGACAGGTGGAGGGCAAGACTATGGCTACACCTTC.

Here the CDR3 reads CASSGPGGTYEQFF. The CDR3 coding sequence is TGTGCCAGCAGTGGGCCCGGGGGAACCTACGAGCAGTTCTTC. The V and J genes are TRBV6-1 and TRBJ2-1; D is possibly TRBD2 (6 bases). Trimming removed 4 bases from V and 10 bases from J, with 17 bases in between. Germline CDR1 and CDR2: MNHNS and SASEGT. The CDR3 has 14 amino acids.

The chain employs TRBV11-3 and TRBJ2-3; tentative D call: TRBD2 (6 bases). Germline V gene sequence: CDR1 SGHNT, CDR2 YENEEA. The CDR3 loop spans 15 amino acids. Between the trimmed V and J ends, which lost 4 bases and 5 bases, there was a span of 16 bases. Written as DNA, the CDR3 is TGTGCCAGCAGCTCCGCCTTCGGGAGTGGAGATACGCAGTATTTT. Residues: CASSSAFGSGDTQYF.

In the case of this clonotype: In this CDR3 the conserved last residue, phenylalanine or tryptophan, is missing, so a read error is likely. Because the CDR3's place on the DNA is in doubt, the DNA is left out and the CDR3 is given as listed by TCRdb. V is TRBV6-1 and J is TRBJ2-3; the table calls TRBD2, which could not be checked here. Germline assignment: CDR1 MNHNS and CDR2 SASEGT. The CDR3 is 11 residues long, ends included. The CDR3: CASGLALEQYS.

The CDR3 spells CASSTTVGQPQHF. For the CDR3, the DNA is TGTGCCAGCAGTACGACAGTGGGGCAGCCCCAGCATTTT. The chain employs TRBV12-3 or TRBV12-4 and TRBJ1-5; tentatively, D is TRBD1 (5 bases). This CDR3 has 13 residues. With 5 bases removed from V and 7 bases from J, the gap between germline ends came to 12 bases.

The rearrangement links TRBV6-1 to TRBJ2-3; 9 bases fit TRBD2. This CDR3 has 15 residues. Germline CDR1 MNHNS, CDR2 SASEGT. V lost 5 bases and J lost 3; bases outside the gene matches: 6. The CDR3 region has the DNA TGTGCCAGCAGTCTGCGAGCGGGAGGTACAGATACGCAGTATTTT. Its translation: CASSLRAGGTDTQYF.

This clonotype is judged medium-sized (0.01 to 0.1%). CDR3 sequence reads: CASSLGLETAKETQYF. CDR3 nucleotide sequence: TGTGCCAGCAGCTTAGGCCTCGAAACAGCGAAAGAGACCCAGTACTTC. The chain uses TRBV7-2 and TRBJ2-5; the D is unclear. The ends were cut back, 1 base at V and 3 bases at J, with 15 bases in the middle. CDR3 length: 16 residues. CDR1 and CDR2 from the germline V gene are SGHTA and FQGNSA.